These T cell receptor beta chains were read from a single sample in a study of CD8+CD57+ T cells in acquired aplastic anemia. TCRdb reanalysed the reads using MiXCR and keeps one entry per CDR3 protein. The sample carries 180,000 or so distinct CDR3 sequences, 48% recorded once. Material for sequencing was sorted CD4+, CD8+, or CD8+CD57+ T cells (not recorded which) from PBMCs. The origin of the receptors is a human donor with aplastic anemia. Both conserved end residues are part of each CDR3. The D gene is left open where the match is weak. A clone size is listed for some rows: how often the clone was seen (once, few, many), or a class if it is expanded.

CDR3aa | CDR3nt | abundance | j_gene | v_gene | d_gene
CASSGEITDTQYF | TGTGCCAGCAGTGGGGAGATCACAGATACGCAGTATTTT | NA | TRBJ2-3 | TRBV6-4 | NA
CATSRGRAPNTEAFF | TGTGCCACCAGCAGAGGTCGGGCACCGAACACTGAAGCTTTCTTT | NA | TRBJ1-1 | TRBV15 | NA
CASSMGTGGANVLTF | TGTGCCAGTAGTATGGGGACAGGTGGGGCCAACGTCCTGACTTTC | many | TRBJ2-6 | TRBV19 | TRBD1
CASSLETPVVHF | TGTGCCAGCAGCTTAGAGACCCCGGTGGTGCATTTC | few | TRBJ1-2 | TRBV11-3 | NA
CASSEFGRGRHGYTF | TGTGCCAGCAGTGAATTCGGCAGGGGGCGTCATGGCTACACCTTC | NA | TRBJ1-2 | TRBV25-1 | TRBD1
CASSKSGTGPGNTIYF | TGTGCCAGTAGTAAGTCTGGGACAGGGCCTGGAAACACCATATATTTT | many | TRBJ1-3 | TRBV19 | TRBD1
CAISALAGPSTDTQYF | TGTGCCATCAGTGCTCTAGCGGGACCTAGCACAGATACGCAGTATTTT | NA | TRBJ2-3 | TRBV24-1 | TRBD2
CAINPTGSSYNEQFF | TGTGCCATCAACCCGACAGGTAGCTCCTACAATGAGCAGTTCTTC | few | TRBJ2-1 | TRBV10-3 | NA
CAISDTGAKNTEAFF | TGTGCCATCAGTGATACAGGGGCGAAGAACACTGAAGCTTTCTTT | many | TRBJ1-1 | TRBV10-3 | TRBD1
CASSISAGLDEKLFF | TGTGCCAGTAGTATTTCGGCAGGGTTGGATGAAAAACTGTTTTTT | NA | TRBJ1-4 | TRBV19 | NA
CSARTDSGQPQHF | TGCAGTGCTCGGACAGATAGCGGACAGCCCCAGCATTTT | NA | TRBJ1-5 | TRBV20-1 | NA
CATAYIGELFF | TGTGCCACAGCGTACATCGGGGAGCTGTTTTTT | NA | TRBJ2-2 | TRBV6-1 | NA
CASSGGAAGNTIYF | TGTGCCAGCAGCGGGGGGGCGGCTGGAAACACCATATATTTT | many | TRBJ1-3 | TRBV9 | NA
CAGKRTYLNYEQYF | TGTGCCGGGAAACGGACTTACTTAAACTACGAGCAGTACTTC | NA | TRBJ2-7 | TRBV2 | NA
CASSLATDGEAFF | TGTGCCAGCAGCTTGGCCACTGACGGCGAAGCTTTCTTT | many | TRBJ1-1 | TRBV5-5 | NA
CASSRTDYEQYF | TGTGCCAGCAGCAGGACAGACTACGAGCAGTACTTC | NA | TRBJ2-7 | TRBV7-4 | NA
CASSLRGSALNTDAFF | TGCGCCAGCAGCTTGAGGGGGAGCGCCCTGAACACTGACGCTTTCTTT | NA | TRBJ1-1 | TRBV5-1 | NA
CSVFQGGTSNYGYTF | TGCAGCGTTTTCCAGGGGGGTACTTCTAACTATGGCTACACCTTC | NA | TRBJ1-2 | TRBV29-1 | TRBD1
CATSAAGTDTQYF | TGTGCCACCAGTGCGGCAGGGACGGATACGCAGTATTTT | few | TRBJ2-3 | TRBV24-1 | NA
CAISYLEGTSAYNEQFF | TGTGCCATCAGTTATCTCGAGGGGACTAGCGCCTACAATGAGCAGTTCTTC | NA | TRBJ2-1 | TRBV10-3 | TRBD2
CAPSDRQGLGETQYF | TGTGCCCCCAGTGATAGGCAGGGTCTGGGGGAGACCCAGTACTTC | once | TRBJ2-5 | TRBV24-1 | NA
CASSPLGPNTEAFF | TGTGCCAGCAGCCCTTTGGGACCGAACACTGAAGCTTTCTTT | many | TRBJ1-1 | TRBV7-9 | NA
CSARKQGAYSNQPQHF | TGCAGTGCTAGAAAACAGGGAGCTTATAGCAATCAGCCCCAGCATTTT | many | TRBJ1-5 | TRBV20-1 | NA
CSARAGNTEAFF | TGCAGTGCTAGAGCCGGGAACACTGAAGCTTTCTTT | many | TRBJ1-1 | TRBV20-1 | NA